Shown below are 24 T cell receptor beta chains from a single sample sequenced in a study of cytomegalovirus exposure and HLA in healthy donors (dated by TCRdb to about 2017). Library creation used the immunoSEQ multiplex PCR assay. A mixture of 60 forward primers for TCR Vbeta segments and 13 reverse primers for TCR Jbeta segments was used in the multiplex PCR. The source is immuneACCESS, and TCRdb retained only in-frame sequences with V and J called. Part of the clones is not carried over; for the studies checked, unresolved V genes explain less than half of this, and the remainder is unexplained. The table for this sample lists about 160,000 clones; about four fifths of them were counted only once. The ten largest clones take up under 15% of the sample. Sequenced input: PBMCs. These receptors all stem from a woman between 50 and 59 years old in good health and CMV-seronegative.

This chain uses TRBV28 with TRBJ2-1, with 11 bases matching TRBD1. The CDR3 totals 14 residues. Germline lookup yields CDR1 MDHEN and CDR2 SYDVKM. The trim removed 8 bases at V and 1 base at J, leaving 1 base unmatched. CDR3 nucleotides: TGTGCCAGCTGGGACAGGGGGTCCTACAATGAGCAGTTCTTC. It specifies CASWDRGSYNEQFF.

This clone was observed a single time. The chain links TRBV7-2 to TRBJ2-5, with a possible D match to TRBD2 (6 bases). In germline, CDR1 is SGHTA, CDR2 FQGNSA. The V end lost 6 bases, the J end lost 5 bases, and 13 bases lay between the germline ends. The CDR3 is 13 amino acids. The CDR3 region has the DNA TGTGCCAGCAGGTCCCCGGGGACTGAGACCCAGTACTTC. Translating it yields CASRSPGTETQYF.

The gene calls are TRBV11-2 and TRBJ1-5; maybe TRBD1 (6 bases). The CDR3 length is 15 residues. Germline values: CDR1 SGHAT, CDR2 FQNNGV. The V and J ends lost 4 bases and 1 base respectively, with 11 bases between them. CDR3 sequence: CASSSGTKSNQPQHF. As DNA, the CDR3 is TGTGCCAGCAGCTCCGGGACAAAAAGCAATCAGCCCCAGCATTTT.

The rearrangement joins TRBV29-1 to TRBJ1-4, with TRBD1 identical over 9 bases. CDR1 SQVTM and CDR2 ANQGSEA come from the germline V gene. J gave up 10 bases and V 7 bases, and 7 bases lay outside the gene matches. The CDR3 is 12 amino acids. CDR3 DNA: TGCAGCGGTGGGACAGGGAGGTCAAAACTGTTTTTT. Its protein product is CSGGTGRSKLFF.

This chain uses TRBV9 with TRBJ2-7; D unclear. The germline V gene has CDR1 SGDLS and CDR2 YYNGEE. Deletions cut 3 bases from V and 5 bases from J, with 21 bases between. The CDR3 has 16 residues. In DNA, the CDR3 is TGTGCCAGCAGCGACCACCAGGTGGGTCCTTCAAACGAGCAGTACTTC. The encoded protein is CASSDHQVGPSNEQYF. Drawing the rest from reference TRBV9 and TRBJ2-7, the complete variable domain is DSGVTQTPKHLITATGQRVTLRCSPRSGDLSVYWYQQSLDQGLQFLIQYYNGEERAKGNILERFSAQQFPDLHSELNLSSLELGDSALYFCASSDHQVGPSNEQYFGPGTRLTVT.

This chain joins TRBV2 and TRBJ1-2; possible D gene TRBD1, 6 bases. Trimming removed 5 bases from V and 1 base from J, with 8 bases in between. Germline V CDR1 and CDR2: SNHLY, FYNNEI. The CDR3 has 13 residues. The CDR3 coding sequence is TGTGCCAGCAGTAGGGACAATAACTATGGCTACACCTTC. It is translated as CASSRDNNYGYTF.

CDR3 in amino acids: CATGKVEGVYEQYF. CDR3 sequence (DNA): TGTGCCACCGGAAAAGTTGAGGGAGTCTACGAGCAGTACTTC. The chain carries TRBV15 and TRBJ2-7; a weak D match, TRBD2 (5 bases). V shed 8 bases and J shed 3 bases, with 17 bases lying between them. Germline loops: CDR1 LNHNV, CDR2 YYDKDF (reference sequence). The CDR3 runs 14 residues.

This clone was counted a few times. V usage is TRBV7-2 and J usage is TRBJ2-7; 9 bases line up with TRBD2. CDR3 length: 14 residues. The germline V gene encodes CDR1 SGHTA and CDR2 FQGNSA. V shed 5 bases, J shed 2 bases, and the junction held 4 bases outside the gene matches. The CDR3: CASSRSGGTYEQYF. The CDR3 region has the DNA TGTGCCAGCAGCCGTAGCGGGGGCACCTACGAGCAGTACTTC.

The rearrangement joins TRBV19 to TRBJ1-5; D perhaps matches TRBD1 (6 bases). V lost 9 bases to trimming and J lost 7 bases, with 13 bases between them. Germline V gene lookup returns CDR1 LNHDA and CDR2 SQIVND (reference sequence). The CDR3 consists of 12 residues. CDR3 region: CASRGLGQPQHF. CDR3 coding DNA: TGTGCCAGCAGGGGATTGGGACAGCCCCAGCATTTT.

The chain uses TRBV6-1 and TRBJ2-5; no firm D call. The CDR3 extends over 16 amino acids. V lost 1 base and J lost 4, with 16 bases in between. Germline V CDR1 and CDR2: MNHNS, SASEGT. The CDR3 nucleotides read TGTGCCAGCAGTGAAGAGCCGATATTCTACCGAGAGACCCAGTACTTC. Its protein product is CASSEEPIFYRETQYF.

The chain links TRBV6-1 to TRBJ2-3, with TRBD1 identical over 9 bases. After removal of 6 bases from V and 4 bases from J, the junction contained 5 bases not matched to a gene. There are 14 residues in the CDR3. CDR1 and CDR2 (germline): MNHNS, SASEGT. The CDR3 DNA follows: TGTGCCAGCAGGTTGGACAGGGGTGCAGATACGCAGTATTTT. It codes for CASRLDRGADTQYF.

V usage is TRBV28 and J usage is TRBJ2-3, with 7 bases matching TRBD2. The CDR3 sequence is 17 residues long. CDR1 and CDR2 from the germline V gene are MDHEN and SYDVKM. V lost 3 bases, J lost 0 bases, and 9 bases stayed unmatched. This CDR3 reads CASSLFLAALSTDTQYF. As DNA, the CDR3 is TGTGCCAGCAGTTTGTTCCTAGCGGCCCTTAGCACAGATACGCAGTATTTT.

This CDR3 is CASSLAGLAAYNEQFF. The CDR3 bases are TGTGCCAGCAGCTTAGCCGGACTAGCGGCTTACAATGAGCAGTTCTTC. This chain connects TRBV7-9 to TRBJ2-1, with TRBD2 matching 10 bases. The germline V gene encodes CDR1 SEHNR and CDR2 FQNEAQ (reference sequence). The CDR3 has 16 residues. The junction had 3 bases not matched to a gene; V was cut back by 0 bases and J by 4 bases.

The chain recombines TRBV2 with TRBJ1-1, with D perhaps matching TRBD1 (5 bases). V gave up 3 bases and J gave up 4 bases, with 9 bases separating them. Germline V lookup: CDR1 SNHLY, CDR2 FYNNEI. This CDR3 comprises 13 residues. Here the CDR3 DNA reads TGTGCCAGCAGTGATCCGGGGGGCACTGAAGCTTTCTTT. This sequence encodes CASSDPGGTEAFF. Based on the CDR3 plus reference TRBV2 and TRBJ1-1, the full variable domain is EPEVTQTPSHQVTQMGQEVILRCVPISNHLYFYWYRQILGQKVEFLVSFYNNEISEKSEIFDDQFSVERPDGSNFTLKIRSTKLEDSAMYFCASSDPGGTEAFFGQGTRLTVV.

The chain couples TRBV5-6 to TRBJ2-6, with unresolved D. This CDR3 has 15 amino acids. Germline CDR1 is SGHDT and CDR2 is YYEEEE. Trimming took 6 bases from V and 0 from J, leaving 10 bases between them. The CDR3 reads CASTPLDSGANVLTF. The DNA of the CDR3 is TGTGCCAGCACCCCCCTAGACTCTGGGGCCAACGTCCTGACTTTC. Full variable domain (missing parts from reference TRBV5-6 and TRBJ2-6): DAGVTQSPTHLIKTRGQQVTLRCSPKSGHDTVSWYQQALGQGPQFIFQYYEEEERQRGNFPDRFSGHQFPNYSSELNVNALLLGDSALYLCASTPLDSGANVLTFGAGSRLTVL.

The CDR3 sequence is CASSPQGGGSADTQYF. Written as DNA, the CDR3 is TGTGCCAGCAGCCCCCAAGGGGGTGGGTCCGCAGATACGCAGTATTTT. The V gene is TRBV9, the J gene TRBJ2-3, with D possibly TRBD1 on 6 matching bases. The CDR3 runs 16 residues. Between the trimmed V and J ends, which lost 4 bases and 4 bases, there was a span of 19 bases. CDR1 and CDR2 from the germline V gene are SGDLS and YYNGEE.

The chain recombines TRBV9 with TRBJ2-1; TRBD1 might be the D (5 bases). The CDR3 runs to 15 residues. Trimming took off 0 bases at V and 9 bases at J, with 16 bases between the two ends. Germline V gene sequence: CDR1 SGDLS, CDR2 YYNGEE. The CDR3 reads CASSVAPDSSTEQFF. CDR3 nucleotides: TGTGCCAGCAGCGTAGCTCCCGACAGCTCCACTGAGCAGTTCTTC.

The V gene is TRBV30, the J gene TRBJ2-6; the D is unclear. This CDR3 spans 13 amino acids. CDR1 is GTSNPN and CDR2 is SVGIG in the germline V gene (reference sequence). Trimming shortened V by 7 bases and J by 0 bases, and 7 bases separated the two germline ends. The CDR3 here is CALCPSGANVLTF. The CDR3 DNA follows: TGTGCCTTATGTCCCTCTGGGGCCAACGTCCTGACTTTC.

This clone occurred once. CDR3 in amino acids: CASSFRVAGPNSNYGYTF. In DNA, the CDR3 is TGTGCCAGCAGCTTTAGGGTAGCAGGGCCGAATTCTAACTATGGCTACACCTTC. The chain carries TRBV7-2 and TRBJ1-2; D possibly corresponds to TRBD1 (5 bases). The CDR3 sequence is 18 residues long. CDR1 is SGHTA, CDR2 FQGNSA, per germline. The germline V and J ends were trimmed by 3 bases and 0 bases, with 20 bases remaining between them.

The chain employs TRBV5-1 and TRBJ1-1, with 9 bases lining up with TRBD1. CDR1 is SGHRS and CDR2 is YFSETQ in the germline V gene. V shed 7 bases, J shed 4 bases, and the junction held 11 bases outside the gene matches. The CDR3 extends over 15 amino acids. The CDR3 spells CASHTGGAIGTEAFF. CDR3 DNA: TGCGCCAGCCATACAGGGGGCGCGATCGGCACTGAAGCTTTCTTT.

The sample holds a few counts of this clone. The V call is TRBV7-8, the J call TRBJ2-7; 7 nucleotides line up with TRBD1. V was clipped by 5 bases and J by 0 bases; unmatched bases: 4. CDR1 and CDR2 from the germline V gene are SGHVS and FQNEAQ. The CDR3 totals 14 residues. The CDR3: CASSRRDSSYEQYF. In DNA, the CDR3 is TGTGCCAGCAGCCGCCGGGACAGCTCCTACGAGCAGTACTTC.

This clone was counted once. The chain is built from TRBV7-2 and TRBJ2-5; the D gene is possibly TRBD1 (6 bases). CDR1 is SGHTA and CDR2 is FQGNSA in the germline V gene. This CDR3 is 16 amino acids long. V was trimmed by 2 bases and J by 0 bases, leaving 13 bases between them. As DNA, the CDR3 is TGTGCCAGCAGCTTACCACGAGGACAGTACCAAGAGACCCAGTACTTC. Translated: CASSLPRGQYQETQYF.

The rearrangement joins TRBV14 to TRBJ2-2; a weak D match, TRBD1 (6 bases). Deletions cut 4 bases from V and 4 bases from J, with 10 bases between. Germline V gene lookup returns CDR1 SGHDN and CDR2 FVKESK. This CDR3 has 14 amino acids. The CDR3 here is CASSPRTVTGELFF. The CDR3 DNA is TGTGCCAGCAGCCCACGGACAGTCACCGGGGAGCTGTTTTTT.

The CDR3 region is CASSMQVTNEKLFF. The CDR3 DNA reads as TGTGCCAGTAGTATGCAGGTTACTAATGAAAAACTGTTTTTT. This sequence joins TRBV19 and TRBJ1-4; D gene unclear. The CDR3 has 14 residues. Germline values: CDR1 LNHDA, CDR2 SQIVND (reference sequence). V lost 3 bases and J lost 2, with 7 bases in between.